A single sample gave rise to the 28 T cell receptor beta chains below, sequenced in a study of blood T cell repertoires in COVID-19. Clones were sequenced by immunoSEQ multiplex PCR, and TCRdb holds only the in-frame ones, with some missing. The data hold tens of thousands of clones, with roughly 92% observed a single time. Material for sequencing was peripheral blood. The receptors come from a human donor in a cohort sampled during active COVID-19.

This clone appeared a single time. The chain employs TRBV12-2 and TRBJ1-1. TRBV12-2 is marked as a pseudogene. The CDR3 loop spans 15 amino acids. The CDR3, as DNA: TGTGCAAGTCGCTTATCGGGTCGGGACTGGAGAAGAGCTTTCTTT. Translated: CASRLSGRDWRRAFF.

The chain joins TRBV7-9 to TRBJ2-2; D gene unclear. Trimming removed 1 base from V and 8 bases from J, with 5 bases in between. Germline assignment: CDR1 SEHNR and CDR2 FQNEAQ (reference sequence). This CDR3 comprises 12 residues. In DNA, the CDR3 is TGTGCCAGCAGCTTAGAGCTTGGGGAGCTGTTTTTT. It specifies CASSLELGELFF.

This chain links TRBV10-3 with TRBJ2-7; D is possibly TRBD2 (7 bases). Germline lookup yields CDR1 ENHRY and CDR2 SYGVKD. Trimming pared 2 bases from V and 2 bases from J, leaving 13 bases between. The CDR3 has 15 amino acids. This CDR3 is CAISENGGLAYEQYF. CDR3 nucleotide sequence: TGTGCCATCAGTGAGAACGGGGGGCTCGCCTACGAGCAGTACTTC.

This clone was seen only once. The gene calls are TRBV7-2 and TRBJ1-1; the D gene is possibly TRBD1 (6 bases). Germline V CDR1 and CDR2: SGHTA, FQGNSA. The CDR3 runs 15 residues. V was pared by 2 bases and J by 6 bases, with 16 bases between. CDR3 region: CASSLRTAKVAEAFF. In DNA, the CDR3 is TGTGCCAGCAGCTTACGGACAGCGAAGGTGGCTGAAGCTTTCTTT.

This clone was seen only once. The chain has TRBV2 and TRBJ2-1, with TRBD1 as a possible D gene (5 bases). The CDR3 runs 14 residues. Germline V gives CDR1 SNHLY, CDR2 FYNNEI. Trimming took off 11 bases at V and 5 bases at J, with 19 bases between the two ends. CDR3 sequence reads: CAVPVAGLDNEQFF. The CDR3, as DNA: TGTGCCGTACCGGTTGCAGGGCTCGACAATGAGCAGTTCTTC.

V is TRBV6-2 or TRBV6-3 and J is TRBJ2-5; D unclear. This CDR3 has 13 amino acids. Germline loops: CDR1 MNHEY, CDR2 SVGEGT. Trimming took 5 bases from V and 1 from J, leaving 8 bases between them. In nucleotides, the CDR3 is TGTGCCAGCAGTAAGCGCTCCCAAGAGACCCAGTACTTC. Amino acid sequence: CASSKRSQETQYF.

The J gene is TRBJ2-1, the V gene TRBV4-1; the match to TRBD1 covers 10 bases. The CDR3 covers 14 residues. Germline V lookup: CDR1 MGHRA, CDR2 YSYEKL. V lost 4 bases and J lost 7; bases outside the gene matches: 4. The CDR3 protein is CASSPRQGANEQFF. The DNA for the CDR3 is TGCGCCAGCAGCCCTCGACAGGGGGCGAATGAGCAGTTCTTC.

The chain joins TRBV7-6 to TRBJ2-1; TRBD2 aligns across 8 bases. The junction had 24 bases not matched to a gene; V was cut back by 5 bases and J by 9 bases. Germline CDR1 and CDR2: SGHVS and FNYEAQ. This CDR3 comprises 19 residues. This CDR3 reads CASSAGHSGDIPKRSEQFF. The CDR3 region has the DNA TGTGCCAGCAGCGCCGGCCATAGCGGGGACATCCCCAAGAGGTCTGAGCAGTTCTTC.

V usage is TRBV27 and J usage is TRBJ1-2, with 8 bases that match TRBD1. V was clipped by 4 bases and J by 3 bases; unmatched bases: 10. CDR1 is MNHEY and CDR2 is SMNVEV in the germline V gene (reference sequence). There are 16 residues in the CDR3. The CDR3 DNA reads TGTGCCAGCAGTTCCTACGGACAGGGCAGGGACTATGGCTACACCTTC. It codes for CASSSYGQGRDYGYTF.

V usage is TRBV18 and J usage is TRBJ1-6; the D is unclear. Germline V gene data show CDR1 as KGHSH and CDR2 as LQKENI. The V and J ends lost 1 base and 8 bases respectively, with 6 bases between them. The CDR3 runs to 13 residues. The CDR3 is CASSPQEDSPLHF. In DNA, the CDR3 is TGTGCCAGCTCACCACAGGAGGATTCACCCCTCCACTTT.

This clone came up once. The CDR3 DNA follows: TGCGCCAGCAGCTTCCGAACACAGGGCGTTGGATTGGAGACCCAGTACTTC. Translated, it gives CASSFRTQGVGLETQYF. The chain links TRBV5-1 to TRBJ2-5, with D perhaps matching TRBD1 (6 bases). The CDR3 is made up of 17 amino acids. Trimming stripped 2 bases from V and 5 bases from J, with 22 bases between. Germline CDR1 is SGHRS and CDR2 is YFSETQ. Using reference TRBV5-1 and TRBJ2-5 for the parts outside the CDR3, the full variable domain is KAGVTQTPRYLIKTRGQQVTLSCSPISGHRSVSWYQQTPGQGLQFLFEYFSETQRNKGNFPGRFSGRQFSNSRSEMNVSTLELGDSALYLCASSFRTQGVGLETQYFGPGTRLLVL.

A note on this clone: This same CDR3 is encoded by further DNA sequences in the sample. The rearrangement joins TRBV5-5 to TRBJ1-1; D is possibly TRBD1 (6 bases). V was pared by 8 bases and J by 7 bases, with 24 bases between. Germline loops: CDR1 SGHKS, CDR2 YYEKEE (reference sequence). The CDR3 runs 15 residues. CDR3: CASIDRSGRGGEAFF. CDR3 coding DNA: TGTGCCAGTATCGACAGGTCGGGCCGCGGGGGTGAAGCTTTCTTT.

The CDR3, as DNA: TGTGCCAGTAGTATAAGCTTGACAGGGGGCCTGAACACTGAAGCTTTCTTT. Amino acid sequence: CASSISLTGGLNTEAFF. The rearrangement links TRBV19 to TRBJ1-1; TRBD1 matches at 10 bases. This CDR3 has 17 residues. Losses at the gene ends were 2 bases for V and 0 bases for J; bases not matched to a gene: 6. Per germline, CDR1 LNHDA and CDR2 SQIVND (reference sequence). Complete variable domain (other parts from reference TRBV19 and TRBJ1-1): DGGITQSPKYLFRKEGQNVTLSCEQNLNHDAMYWYRQDPGQGLRLIYYSQIVNDFQKGDIAEGYSVSREKKESFPLTVTSAQKNPTAFYLCASSISLTGGLNTEAFFGQGTRLTVV.

This chain connects TRBV10-3 to TRBJ1-2; 7 bases match TRBD1. Germline V gives CDR1 ENHRY, CDR2 SYGVKD. V lost 11 bases and J lost 2; bases outside the gene matches: 17. The CDR3 spans 16 residues. The CDR3 is CASLGQEPQSNYGYTF. The CDR3 DNA follows: TGTGCCTCTCTAGGACAGGAACCCCAATCGAACTATGGCTACACCTTC.

This chain joins TRBV4-3 and TRBJ2-2; 12 bases map to TRBD2. This CDR3 region has 18 residues. The germline V gene encodes CDR1 LGHNA and CDR2 YSLEER. After removal of 1 base from V and 6 bases from J, the junction contained 9 bases not matched to a gene. DNA for the CDR3: TGCGCCAGCAGCCAAGGGCTAGCGGGAGGGAAGATGGCCGGGGAGCTGTTTTTT. Protein product: CASSQGLAGGKMAGELFF.

The chain is built from TRBV18 and TRBJ2-5, with D perhaps TRBD2 (5 bases). Germline values: CDR1 KGHSH, CDR2 LQKENI. Trimming removed 3 bases from V and 2 bases from J, with 7 bases in between. This CDR3 contains 13 residues. CDR3 sequence (DNA): TGTGCCAGCTCACCGAGGGCTCAAGAGACCCAGTACTTC. This gives the protein CASSPRAQETQYF.

The rearrangement uses TRBV27 and TRBJ1-3; unclear D gene. CDR3 length: 14 amino acids. Germline CDR1 reads MNHEY; CDR2 reads SMNVEV (reference sequence). The V end lost 5 bases, the J end lost 5 bases, and 13 bases lay between the germline ends. The CDR3 is CASSPQVHRNTIYF. DNA for the CDR3: TGTGCCAGCAGTCCGCAGGTTCATAGAAACACCATATATTTT.

V gene TRBV14 combines with J gene TRBJ2-7; 7 bases fit TRBD1. This CDR3 spans 17 amino acids. V shed 5 bases, J shed 7 bases, and the junction held 20 bases outside the gene matches. Germline-derived CDR1 and CDR2 are SGHDN and FVKESK. The CDR3 DNA reads as TGTGCCAGCAGCTGGGGGACCGGGACAGAAGATTACGAAGAGCAGTACTTC. Protein sequence: CASSWGTGTEDYEEQYF.

V usage is TRBV5-1 and J usage is TRBJ2-1; 9 bases fit TRBD2. In germline, CDR1 is SGHRS, CDR2 YFSETQ. After removal of 2 bases from V and 7 bases from J, the junction contained 7 bases not matched to a gene. The CDR3 length is 15 residues. CDR3 in amino acids: CASSFSGRPGNEQFF. The CDR3 coding sequence is TGCGCCAGCAGCTTTAGCGGGAGACCGGGGAATGAGCAGTTCTTC.

V is TRBV28 and J is TRBJ1-1, with D perhaps TRBD1 (6 bases). Per the germline V gene, CDR1 is MDHEN and CDR2 is SYDVKM. The CDR3 contains 17 residues. Trimming took 2 bases from V and 7 from J, leaving 23 bases between them. The DNA for the CDR3 is TGTGCCAGCAGTTTAGTGGACAGAGGTACTCAAAAGGATGAAGCTTTCTTT. This gives the protein CASSLVDRGTQKDEAFF.

CDR3 amino acids: CASSHQSGLAGLYEQYF. The CDR3 DNA reads as TGCGCCAGCAGCCATCAGTCCGGACTAGCGGGACTCTACGAGCAGTACTTC. The rearrangement links TRBV4-1 to TRBJ2-7; 12 bases fit TRBD2. Germline V gives CDR1 MGHRA, CDR2 YSYEKL. V lost 3 bases and J lost 3; bases outside the gene matches: 9. CDR3 length: 17 amino acids.

The gene calls are TRBV19 and TRBJ1-5; 11 nucleotides align to TRBD1. The germline CDR1 and CDR2 sequences are LNHDA and SQIVND (reference sequence). The CDR3 totals 14 residues. Trimming took 10 bases from V and 4 from J; bases not matched to a gene: 6. The CDR3 DNA sequence: TGTGCCACCCACCGGGACAGGGGGAATCAGCCCCAGCATTTT. Its translation is CATHRDRGNQPQHF.

This rearrangement joins TRBV7-9 to TRBJ1-4; weak D call: TRBD1 (5 bases). The CDR3 sequence is 15 residues long. The ends were cut back, 0 bases at V and 3 bases at J, with 8 bases in the middle. Germline CDR1 SEHNR, CDR2 FQNEAQ (reference sequence). Written as DNA, the CDR3 is TGTGCCAGCAGCTTAGCTCAGGGCCCTAATGAAAAACTGTTTTTT. It translates to CASSLAQGPNEKLFF.

This chain joins TRBV10-3 and TRBJ1-5; D might be TRBD1 (5 bases). The CDR3 consists of 16 residues. CDR1 ENHRY and CDR2 SYGVKD come from the germline V gene. With 0 bases removed from V and 4 bases from J, the gap between germline ends came to 13 bases. This CDR3 is CAISESEGWGNQPQHF. CDR3 DNA: TGTGCCATCAGTGAGTCGGAGGGGTGGGGGAATCAGCCCCAGCATTTT.

The chain links TRBV5-1 to TRBJ2-5; tentative D call: TRBD2 (5 bases). Deletions cut 3 bases from V and 4 bases from J, with 13 bases between. The CDR3 runs 14 residues. Germline V gene data show CDR1 as SGHRS and CDR2 as YFSETQ. In DNA form, the CDR3 reads TGCGCCAGCAGCTCCGGCGGGCCGGGAGAGACCCAGTACTTC. Protein: CASSSGGPGETQYF.

The chain joins TRBV15 to TRBJ2-1, with D perhaps TRBD2 (6 bases). V lost 1 base and J lost 7, with 11 bases in between. This CDR3 is 14 amino acids long. CDR1 LNHNV and CDR2 YYDKDF come from the germline V gene (reference sequence). The CDR3 loop is CATSRAGELNEQFF. CDR3 nucleotides: TGTGCCACCAGCAGAGCGGGAGAGTTGAATGAGCAGTTCTTC. Based on the CDR3 plus reference TRBV15 and TRBJ2-1, the full variable domain is DAMVIQNPRYQVTQFGKPVTLSCSQTLNHNVMYWYQQKSSQAPKLLFHYYDKDFNNEADTPDNFQSRRPNTSFCFLDIRSPGLGDTAMYLCATSRAGELNEQFFGPGTRLTVL.

The chain couples TRBV5-6 to TRBJ1-2; D ambiguous. The CDR3 has 12 amino acids. CDR1 SGHDT and CDR2 YYEEEE come from the germline V gene. V lost 4 bases and J 2 bases, leaving 6 bases between the germline ends. The CDR3: CASSASNYGYTF. The CDR3 DNA reads TGTGCCAGCAGCGCGTCGAACTATGGCTACACCTTC.

The chain uses TRBV2 and TRBJ2-3, with 11 bases that match TRBD2. V trimming: 6 bases; J trimming: 4 bases; junction bases outside the gene matches: 6. Germline assignment: CDR1 SNHLY and CDR2 FYNNEI. The CDR3 has 15 amino acids. CDR3 sequence reads: CASSEPGLAADTQYF. The DNA of the CDR3 is TGTGCCAGCAGCGAACCGGGACTAGCGGCAGATACGCAGTATTTT.